The sequence of this T cell receptor beta chain was determined in a study of blood T cell repertoires in COVID-19. Study overall: Material from acute and convalescent COVID-19 was sourced from the United States, Italy and Spain. Nucleic acid was either cDNA or gDNA, and it came from T cells, B-cell-depleted T cells, or PBMCs.

Germline CDR1 LNHDA, CDR2 SQIVND (reference sequence). Trimming cost V 7 bases and J 7 bases; bases outside gene matches: 13. The CDR3 runs 15 residues. In the authors' workflow: Nucleated cell counts were estimated from reference gene primer amplification. Assay: immunoSEQ multiplex PCR; the TCRdb copy retains only in-frame clones and omits some. The V and J calls and clone size were taken over from that table, and D and trimming were inferred from the DNA. The sample has 65,000 to 80,000 clones, more than 75% seen once. This TCR was sampled from a human donor in a cohort sampled during active COVID-19. The chain employs TRBV19 and TRBJ1-5; TRBD1 matches 7 bases. Sequencing input: peripheral blood. CDR3 in DNA: TGTGCCAGTACCAAGACGGGGGCAGGGGGACAGCCCCAGCATTTT. Its translation: CASTKTGAGGQPQHF.